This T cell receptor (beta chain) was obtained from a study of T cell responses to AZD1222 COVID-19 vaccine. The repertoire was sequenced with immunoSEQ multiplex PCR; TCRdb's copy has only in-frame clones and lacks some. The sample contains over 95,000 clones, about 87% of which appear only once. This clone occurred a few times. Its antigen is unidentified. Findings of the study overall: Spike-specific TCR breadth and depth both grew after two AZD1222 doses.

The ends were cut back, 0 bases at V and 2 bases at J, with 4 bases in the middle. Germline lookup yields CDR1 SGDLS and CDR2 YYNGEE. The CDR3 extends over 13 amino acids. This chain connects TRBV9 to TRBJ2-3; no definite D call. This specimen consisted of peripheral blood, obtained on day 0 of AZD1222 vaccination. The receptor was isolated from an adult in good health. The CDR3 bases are TGTGCCAGCAGCGTAGTATCCACAGATACGCAGTATTTT. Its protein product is CASSVVSTDTQYF.